This T cell receptor (beta chain) appears in the sequencing data of a study of cytomegalovirus exposure and HLA in healthy donors. As to this clone: Its antigen is unidentified.

The germline V gene encodes CDR1 MNHEY and CDR2 SVGAGI. This CDR3 comprises 14 residues. Trimming pared 6 bases from V and 2 bases from J, leaving 13 bases between. Overall study results and limits: A later analysis reported that several of the most significant clusters appeared to be linked to common viral pathogens, among them Epstein-Barr virus. The study put 150 to 200 TCR beta chains on its list as cytomegalovirus-associated.

A multiplex PCR was run with 60 Vbeta primers and 13 Jbeta primers. Profiling relied on immunoSEQ multiplex PCR, and the TCRdb table lists in-frame clones only, not all of them. The sample records approximately 100,000 clones, 70% to 85% being singletons. The chain couples TRBV6-5 to TRBJ2-5; weak D call: TRBD1 (7 bases). The sequenced sample was PBMCs. This sequence was found in a young woman in good health and CMV-seronegative. CDR3 nucleotide sequence: TGTGCCAGCAGGAAACAGGGGAGGCAAGAGACCCAGTACTTC. This translates into CASRKQGRQETQYF.